This T cell receptor (beta chain) was profiled in a study of T cell responses to AZD1222 COVID-19 vaccine. Study overall: Second-dose recipients at about 4 or about 12 weeks were treated as one pooled group.

General study results and limits: Reports say nearly half of spike-specific TCRs go after unmutated variant regions. After the peak T cell response, and only then, were repertoires sampled. Donors, mostly white British, included more females; clonal diversity was possibly underestimated.

For this clone: What it binds is unknown.

The CDR3 loop spans 16 amino acids. V was pared by 8 bases and J by 2 bases, with 11 bases of the junction left unmatched. Germline lookup yields CDR1 KGHSH and CDR2 LQKENI. The table came from immunoSEQ multiplex PCR; TCRdb's copy has only in-frame clones and leaves some out. The sample has some 130,000 clones; over 65% are singletons. The sample here was peripheral blood, taken on day 0 of AZD1222 vaccination. This receptor was identified in an adult in good health. The chain employs TRBV18 and TRBJ1-3, with 8 bases lining up with TRBD1. CDR3 loop: CASTRSGTGAGNTIYF. The CDR3 region has the DNA TGTGCCAGCACCAGGTCCGGGACAGGCGCTGGAAACACCATATATTTT.